Below are 22 T cell receptor beta chains sequenced from a single sample in a study of T cells in localized non-small cell lung cancer. Produced via immunoSEQ multiplex PCR; TCRdb's table is partial and in-frame only. There are 25,000 to 35,000 clones in the sample; around 80% occur only once, and about 16% lies in the top ten. Sequencing was performed on peripheral blood, taken before any cancer treatment. These receptors were taken from a male donor aged 60 or over with stage III squamous cell lung carcinoma.

This clone occurred a few times. The chain couples TRBV19 to TRBJ1-2; the D is unclear. V lost 1 base and J 2 bases, leaving 8 bases between the germline ends. The CDR3 loop spans 14 amino acids. Germline V gives CDR1 LNHDA, CDR2 SQIVND (reference sequence). CDR3 DNA: TGTGCCAGTAGTATAGGCCGGAACAACTATGGCTACACCTTC. Protein product: CASSIGRNNYGYTF.

The chain carries TRBV11-3 and TRBJ2-3; D tentatively fits TRBD1 or TRBD2 (5 bases each). Trimming pared 4 bases from V and 1 base from J, leaving 15 bases between. This CDR3 spans 16 amino acids. Per the germline V gene, CDR1 is SGHNT and CDR2 is YENEEA. The CDR3 sequence is CASSSLEGLGTDTQYF. CDR3 nucleotide sequence: TGTGCCAGCAGCTCGTTAGAGGGGCTGGGCACAGATACGCAGTATTTT.

The CDR3 loop reads CASSVQTQGNEKLFF. The CDR3 nucleotides read TGTGCCAGCAGTGTCCAAACCCAGGGGAATGAAAAACTGTTTTTT. The rearrangement joins TRBV6-1 to TRBJ1-4; a weak D match, TRBD1 (6 bases). V was shortened by 4 bases and J by 5 bases, with 14 bases between the two germline ends. The CDR3 runs to 15 residues. CDR1 is MNHNS, CDR2 SASEGT, per germline.

The chain joins TRBV19 to TRBJ2-3, with 9 bases lining up with TRBD2. This CDR3 is built from 14 residues. V lost 8 bases and J lost 1; bases outside the gene matches: 4. The V gene's germline CDR1 is LNHDA and CDR2 SQIVND (reference sequence). The CDR3 DNA reads TGTGCCAGTGTAGCGGGAGCGGGCACAGATACGCAGTATTTT. Translating it yields CASVAGAGTDTQYF.

Only one count was recorded for this clone. The chain links TRBV5-4 to TRBJ2-1; TRBD1 matches at 9 bases. Losses at the gene ends were 0 bases for V and 7 bases for J; bases not matched to a gene: 8. The CDR3 contains 16 residues. Germline CDR1 is SGHNT and CDR2 is YYREEE (reference sequence). CDR3 sequence: CASSLGGGQGGNEQFF. The CDR3 nucleotides are TGTGCCAGCAGCTTGGGAGGGGGACAGGGTGGGAATGAGCAGTTCTTC.

The gene calls are TRBV5-4 and TRBJ1-4; possibly TRBD1 for D (5 bases). The germline V and J ends were trimmed by 5 bases and 0 bases, with 11 bases remaining between them. Germline V gives CDR1 SGHNT, CDR2 YYREEE (reference sequence). The CDR3 has 15 residues. As DNA, the CDR3 is TGTGCCAGCAGTCGGGGGTCGGCAACTAATGAAAAACTGTTTTTT. Amino acids: CASSRGSATNEKLFF.

This chain connects TRBV7-3 to TRBJ2-1; 7 bases are a match to TRBD1. CDR3 length equals 14 residues. The V segment lost 5 bases and the J segment 6 bases; nucleotides outside the gene matches: 7. Germline CDR1 and CDR2: SGHTA and FQGTGA. The CDR3 coding sequence is TGTGCCAGCAGCAACCCGACAGGGCCCAATGAGCAGTTCTTC. Translated: CASSNPTGPNEQFF.

The chain's CDR3 is CASSVGVARPPYEQYF. CDR3 nucleotides: TGTGCCAGCAGCGTAGGGGTGGCGAGACCCCCCTACGAGCAGTACTTC. The genes are TRBV7-2 and TRBJ2-7; maybe TRBD1 (5 bases). The CDR3 contains 16 residues. Germline assignment: CDR1 SGHTA and CDR2 FQGNSA. The V end was cut by 5 bases, the J end by 2 bases, with 19 bases between.

The CDR3 reads CATSRRDRGDGNEKLFF. The CDR3 bases are TGTGCCACCAGCAGGAGGGACAGGGGGGATGGGAATGAAAAACTGTTTTTT. The chain employs TRBV15 and TRBJ1-4; 11 positions match TRBD1. Germline CDR1 is LNHNV and CDR2 is YYDKDF (reference sequence). This CDR3 has 17 residues. V gave up 3 bases and J gave up 5 bases; unmatched junction bases: 8. Full variable domain (outside the CDR3, taken from reference TRBV15 and TRBJ1-4): DAMVIQNPRYQVTQFGKPVTLSCSQTLNHNVMYWYQQKSSQAPKLLFHYYDKDFNNEADTPDNFQSRRPNTSFCFLDIRSPGLGDTAMYLCATSRRDRGDGNEKLFFGSGTQLSVL.

This clone came up once. CDR3 protein: CASSLGGGLAGGGDTQYF. Written as DNA, the CDR3 is TGTGCCAGCAGTTTGGGGGGGGGACTAGCGGGAGGCGGAGATACGCAGTATTTT. J is TRBJ2-3 and V is TRBV27, with 15 bases lining up with TRBD2. Looked up from germline, CDR1 is MNHEY and CDR2 is SMNVEV (reference sequence). V lost 3 bases and J lost 5; bases outside the gene matches: 9. The CDR3 totals 18 residues.

The rearrangement links TRBV6-5 to TRBJ2-7; TRBD1 is a possible D gene (5 bases). V was trimmed by 0 bases and J by 2 bases, leaving 14 bases between them. The CDR3 runs to 16 residues. Germline V gene lookup returns CDR1 MNHEY and CDR2 SVGAGI. CDR3 bases: TGTGCCAGCAGTTACTCGAAGGTATCAGGGCCCTACGAGCAGTACTTC. Its translation: CASSYSKVSGPYEQYF.

Only a few counts were recorded for this clone. The J gene is TRBJ1-5, the V gene TRBV30, with TRBD1 identical over 7 bases. V lost 7 bases to trimming and J lost 5 bases; unmatched junction nucleotides: 8. The germline V gene has CDR1 GTSNPN and CDR2 SVGIG (reference sequence). The CDR3 is 13 residues long. The CDR3 DNA sequence: TGTGCCTCTAACCAGGGGGACCATCAGCCCCAGCATTTT. Translated: CASNQGDHQPQHF.

This chain joins TRBV5-1 and TRBJ1-4; 12 nucleotides match TRBD1. There are 18 residues in the CDR3. Trimming removed 3 bases from V and 4 bases from J; junction bases left unmatched: 10. Germline V gene lookup returns CDR1 SGHRS and CDR2 YFSETQ. CDR3 protein: CASSSAGTGGAVNEKLFF. CDR3 coding DNA: TGCGCCAGCAGCTCCGCCGGGACAGGGGGCGCCGTTAATGAAAAACTGTTTTTT.

V is TRBV9 and J is TRBJ2-1; 7 bases align to TRBD2. CDR1 is SGDLS and CDR2 is YYNGEE in the germline V gene. This CDR3 contains 19 residues. The V segment lost 3 bases and the J segment 4 bases; nucleotides outside the gene matches: 19. This chain's CDR3 is CASSGGGDLISIGYNEQFF. The CDR3 DNA follows: TGTGCCAGCAGCGGGGGAGGGGACCTCATCTCAATCGGATACAATGAGCAGTTCTTC. Variable domain in full (rest from reference TRBV9 and TRBJ2-1): DSGVTQTPKHLITATGQRVTLRCSPRSGDLSVYWYQQSLDQGLQFLIQYYNGEERAKGNILERFSAQQFPDLHSELNLSSLELGDSALYFCASSGGGDLISIGYNEQFFGPGTRLTVL.

The J gene is TRBJ1-1, the V gene TRBV7-9; D unresolved. V was pared by 0 bases and J by 2 bases, with 7 bases between. Germline V gives CDR1 SEHNR, CDR2 FQNEAQ (reference sequence). CDR3 length equals 14 residues. The CDR3 DNA reads as TGTGCCAGCAGCTTAGCGGGGTCTAACACTGAAGCTTTCTTT. As protein: CASSLAGSNTEAFF. The entire variable domain, with the rest obtained from reference TRBV7-9 and TRBJ1-1, is as follows: DTGVSQNPRHKITKRGQNVTFRCDPISEHNRLYWYRQTLGQGPEFLTYFQNEAQLEKSRLLSDRFSAERPKGSFSTLEIQRTEQGDSAMYLCASSLAGSNTEAFFGQGTRLTVV.

The J gene is TRBJ2-1, the V gene TRBV18; D gene unclear. CDR3 length equals 13 residues. The germline V gene has CDR1 KGHSH and CDR2 LQKENI. Deletions cut 3 bases from V and 8 bases from J, with 11 bases between. CDR3 loop: CASSPAEDHEQFF. In DNA form, the CDR3 reads TGTGCCAGCTCACCGGCAGAAGATCATGAGCAGTTCTTC.

This clone has only one observation. This chain joins TRBV7-9 and TRBJ2-6, with unresolved D. CDR3 length: 13 amino acids. Trimming left V 6 bases short and J 0 bases short, with 3 bases between. Germline CDR1 SEHNR, CDR2 FQNEAQ (reference sequence). CDR3 sequence: CASRDSGANVLTF. In nucleotides, the CDR3 is TGTGCCAGCAGAGACTCTGGGGCCAACGTCCTGACTTTC. Full variable domain (rest looked up from reference TRBV7-9 and TRBJ2-6): DTGVSQNPRHKITKRGQNVTFRCDPISEHNRLYWYRQTLGQGPEFLTYFQNEAQLEKSRLLSDRFSAERPKGSFSTLEIQRTEQGDSAMYLCASRDSGANVLTFGAGSRLTVL.

In this sample, this clone turned up once. This sequence joins TRBV5-6 and TRBJ1-1; TRBD1 agrees at 8 bases. Trimming at V came to 4 bases and at J to 3 bases, leaving 11 bases not matched to a gene. This CDR3 contains 16 residues. Germline V gene lookup returns CDR1 SGHDT and CDR2 YYEEEE. The CDR3 sequence is CASSPQDTRGHTEAFF. DNA for the CDR3: TGTGCCAGCAGCCCCCAGGATACCAGGGGGCACACTGAAGCTTTCTTT.

CDR3 loop: CASSLGGLAETQYF. As DNA, the CDR3 is TGTGCCAGCAGCTTGGGGGGGCTGGCGGAGACCCAGTACTTC. The chain employs TRBV7-6 and TRBJ2-5; TRBD2 might be the D (7 bases). Germline V gives CDR1 SGHVS, CDR2 FNYEAQ. This CDR3 is built from 14 residues. The V end was cut by 3 bases, the J end by 5 bases, with 13 bases between.

The genes are TRBV7-9 and TRBJ1-1, with 7 bases identical to TRBD1. The germline V gene encodes CDR1 SEHNR and CDR2 FQNEAQ (reference sequence). The CDR3 length is 14 residues. The V gene end was trimmed by 5 bases and the J gene end by 7 bases; junction bases not matched to a gene: 10. Here the CDR3 reads CASSPQGEVVEAFF. The CDR3 coding sequence is TGTGCCAGCAGCCCCCAGGGGGAGGTTGTTGAAGCTTTCTTT.

This clone turned up a few times. The chain employs TRBV6-1 and TRBJ1-1; 7 positions match TRBD1. Trimming at V came to 8 bases and at J to 4 bases, leaving 7 bases not matched to a gene. CDR3 length: 13 residues. Germline V gene sequence: CDR1 MNHNS, CDR2 SASEGT. The CDR3 DNA follows: TGTGCCAGCGTAGACAGGGACCTCACTGAAGCTTTCTTT. Encoded protein: CASVDRDLTEAFF.

The gene calls are TRBV13 and TRBJ1-1; D possibly corresponds to TRBD1 (5 bases). Germline V CDR1 and CDR2: PRHDT, FYEKMQ (reference sequence). CDR3 length: 14 residues. The V end lost 5 bases, the J end lost 2 bases, and 12 bases lay between the germline ends. The chain's CDR3 is CASSLGTYNTEAFF. CDR3 nucleotides: TGTGCCAGCAGCCTCGGGACGTACAACACTGAAGCTTTCTTT.